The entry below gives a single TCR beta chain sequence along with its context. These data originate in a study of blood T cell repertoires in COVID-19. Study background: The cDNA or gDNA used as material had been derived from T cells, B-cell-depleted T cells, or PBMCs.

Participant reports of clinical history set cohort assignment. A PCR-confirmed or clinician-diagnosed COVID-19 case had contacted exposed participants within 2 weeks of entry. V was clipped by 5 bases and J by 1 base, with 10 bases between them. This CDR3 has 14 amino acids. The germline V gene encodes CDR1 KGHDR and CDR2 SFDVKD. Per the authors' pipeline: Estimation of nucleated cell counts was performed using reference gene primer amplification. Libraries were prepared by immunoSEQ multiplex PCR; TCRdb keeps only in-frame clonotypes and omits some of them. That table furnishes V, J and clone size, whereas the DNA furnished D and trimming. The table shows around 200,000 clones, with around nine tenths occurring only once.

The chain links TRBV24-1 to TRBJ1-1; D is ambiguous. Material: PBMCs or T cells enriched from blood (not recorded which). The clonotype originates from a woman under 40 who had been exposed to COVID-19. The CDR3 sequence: CATSGAGKNTEAFF. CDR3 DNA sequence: TGTGCCACCAGTGGGGCGGGGAAGAACACTGAAGCTTTCTTT.